This is a list of T cell receptor beta chains from one sample in a study of cytotoxic CD8 clonotypes in ibrutinib-treated CLL. This table comes from immunoSEQ multiplex PCR, and its TCRdb copy is limited to in-frame clones, with some not included. The data hold approximately 170,000 clones, with 70% to 90% observed a single time. Specimen: PBMCs, collected at disease progression, from a patient treated with ibrutinib. The origin of the receptors is a human donor with chronic lymphocytic leukemia. Both conserved end residues are part of each CDR3. A D gene is named only where the DNA matches it firmly. Size tells how often a clone was seen (once, few, many) or the class of an expanded clone, and some rows leave it out.

CDR3 length	V gene	J gene	clone size	D gene	CDR3 DNA	CDR3 protein
15	TRBV6-4	TRBJ2-1	few	TRBD2	TGTGCCAGCACCCTACTAGCGGGAGTAAACAATGAGCAGTTCTTC	CASTLLAGVNNEQFF
13	TRBV7-9	TRBJ1-2	-	-	TGTGCCAGCAGCTTCGACGGAGTCTATGGCTACACCTTC	CASSFDGVYGYTF
15	TRBV15	TRBJ1-5	once	TRBD1	TGTGCCACCAGCACCGGACAGGGCTGGAATCAGCCCCAGCATTTT	CATSTGQGWNQPQHF
15	TRBV9	TRBJ2-5	-	-	TGTGCCAGCAGCCGGGGGCCAGGGGTAGCGGAGACCCAGTACTTC	CASSRGPGVAETQYF
11	TRBV2	TRBJ2-1	-	-	TGTGCCAGCAGTCCCTACAATGAGCAGTTCTTC	CASSPYNEQFF
14	TRBV12-5	TRBJ2-4	-	TRBD2	TGTGCTAGTGGTTTATCCGCGGGAGGAAACATTCAGTACTTC	CASGLSAGGNIQYF
15	TRBV19	TRBJ1-2	-	-	TGTGCCAGTAGTAAAGATCGCGGCGAAAACTATGGCTACACCTTC	CASSKDRGENYGYTF
13	TRBV27	TRBJ2-7	-	-	TGTGCCAGCAGTTTAGGGGGGTCCTACGAGCAGTACTTC	CASSLGGSYEQYF
15	TRBV19	TRBJ1-1	-	TRBD1	TGTGCCAGTAGCCTCCTGACAGGGCGTGGGACTGAAGCTTTCTTT	CASSLLTGRGTEAFF
16	TRBV11-3	TRBJ2-6	-	TRBD2	TGTGCCAGCAGCTTAGGCGGGGGTACTGGGGCCAACGTCCTGACTTTC	CASSLGGGTGANVLTF
16	TRBV7-2	TRBJ2-5	-	-	TGTGCCAGCAGCCCCGTGGGGGGTGCGATCCAAGAGACCCAGTACTTC	CASSPVGGAIQETQYF
16	TRBV4-2	TRBJ2-7	-	-	TGTGCCAGCAGCCAAAGCGCTAGCGGAGGGGGCTACGAGCAGTACTTC	CASSQSASGGGYEQYF
18	TRBV14	TRBJ2-6	-	-	TGTGCCAGCAGCCTCGATCGTAGGGGAGAGGCCGGGGCCAACGTCCTGACTTTC	CASSLDRRGEAGANVLTF
15	TRBV28	TRBJ2-7	-	-	TGTGCCAGCAGTTGGGAAGGCTCGAGCTCCTACGAGCAGTACTTC	CASSWEGSSSYEQYF
15	TRBV18	TRBJ2-3	-	TRBD2	TGTGCCAGCTCACCAGGAGCGGGAGGGTCAGATACGCAGTATTTT	CASSPGAGGSDTQYF
15	TRBV5-1	TRBJ2-1	-	TRBD2	TGCGCCAGCAGCTTGGGAGCGGGGAGCTACAATGAGCAGTTCTTC	CASSLGAGSYNEQFF
12	TRBV6-6	TRBJ1-1	once	TRBD1	TGTGCCAGCGCCAACAGGGGGCATGTAGCTTTCTTT	CASANRGHVAFF
13	TRBV5-1	TRBJ2-5	-	-	TGCGCCAGCAGCCTGGGGGGCGGAGAGACCCAGTACTTC	CASSLGGGETQYF
13	TRBV10-3	TRBJ1-2	-	-	TGTGCCATCAGTCCACAGGAAAACTATGGCTACACCTTC	CAISPQENYGYTF
15	TRBV6-5	TRBJ2-3	-	-	TGTGCCAGCAGTCTCTACAGGGCCCGCACAGATACGCAGTATTTT	CASSLYRARTDTQYF
15	TRBV5-5	TRBJ1-5	-	TRBD1	TGTGCCAGCAGCCGGACAGGGGACAGCAATCAGCCCCAGCATTTT	CASSRTGDSNQPQHF
13	TRBV5-6	TRBJ1-5	-	-	TGTGCCAGCAGCTGGGGTCCGGGCCAGCCCCAGCATTTT	CASSWGPGQPQHF
15	TRBV7-9	TRBJ1-2	-	-	TGTGCCAGCAGTGAGACACAATCCGCTAACTATGGCTACACCTTC	CASSETQSANYGYTF
15	TRBV18	TRBJ2-3	-	-	TGTGCCAGCTCACCATTGGGGGGCCACACAGATACGCAGTATTTT	CASSPLGGHTDTQYF
14	TRBV19	TRBJ1-5	-	TRBD1	TGTGCCAGTAGTTTCATGGGACAGGGAATTCCCCAGCATTTT	CASSFMGQGIPQHF
15	TRBV7-2	TRBJ1-1	-	TRBD1	TGTGCCAGCAGCCGACAGGGCTCCAGGAACACTGAAGCTTTCTTT	CASSRQGSRNTEAFF
15	TRBV5-4	TRBJ2-7	-	TRBD2	TGTGCCAGCAGCTTGGCCGCTAGCGGTCCGCTGGAGCAGTACTTC	CASSLAASGPLEQYF
14	TRBV7-9	TRBJ1-5	-	-	TGTGCCAGCAGCTCCACACTTAGCAATCAGCCCCAGCATTTT	CASSSTLSNQPQHF
15	TRBV4-2	TRBJ2-1	-	TRBD2	TGTGCCAGCAGCCGATGGACGGGAGGATCGAGGGAGCAGTTCTTC	CASSRWTGGSREQFF
14	TRBV5-1	TRBJ1-1	-	TRBD1	TGCGCCAGCACCGCACAGGGGGGTGGGACTGAAGCTTTCTTT	CASTAQGGGTEAFF
13	TRBV2	TRBJ2-7	-	TRBD2	TGTGCCAGCAAGACTAGCGGACCCTACGAGCAGTACTTC	CASKTSGPYEQYF
16	TRBV5-1	TRBJ2-1	-	TRBD1	TGCGCCAGCAGCCGCGTTCGGGGACAGGGATTCAATGAGCAGTTCTTC	CASSRVRGQGFNEQFF
15	TRBV10-3	TRBJ2-7	-	-	TGTGCCATCAGTCGCGAAGGGACATTCTCCTACGAGCAGTACTTC	CAISREGTFSYEQYF
14	TRBV7-3	TRBJ1-5	-	-	TGTGCCAGCAGCTCGGGAGGGGAGGCTCAGCCCCAGCATTTT	CASSSGGEAQPQHF
16	TRBV14	TRBJ2-1	-	TRBD2	TGTGCCAGCAGCCACTTGACTAGCGCGCCATACAATGAGCAGTTCTTC	CASSHLTSAPYNEQFF
16	TRBV2	TRBJ2-3	-	TRBD2	TGTGCCAGCAGTGAATACCTAGCGGGCAGCACAGATACGCAGTATTTT	CASSEYLAGSTDTQYF